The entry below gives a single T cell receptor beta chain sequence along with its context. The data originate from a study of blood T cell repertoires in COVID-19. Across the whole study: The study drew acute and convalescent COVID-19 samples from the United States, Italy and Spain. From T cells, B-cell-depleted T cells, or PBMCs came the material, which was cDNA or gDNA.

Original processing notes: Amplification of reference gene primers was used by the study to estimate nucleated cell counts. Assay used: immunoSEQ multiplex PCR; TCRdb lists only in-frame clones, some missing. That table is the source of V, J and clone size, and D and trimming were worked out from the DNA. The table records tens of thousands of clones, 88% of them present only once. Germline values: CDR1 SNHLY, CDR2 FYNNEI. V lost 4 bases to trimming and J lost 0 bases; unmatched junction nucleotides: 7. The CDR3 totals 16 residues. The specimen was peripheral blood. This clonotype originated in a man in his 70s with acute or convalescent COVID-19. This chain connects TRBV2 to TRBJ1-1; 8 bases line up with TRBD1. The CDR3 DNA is TGTGCCAGCAGTGGCGCAGGGGGCGTCATGAACACTGAAGCTTTCTTT. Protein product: CASSGAGGVMNTEAFF.